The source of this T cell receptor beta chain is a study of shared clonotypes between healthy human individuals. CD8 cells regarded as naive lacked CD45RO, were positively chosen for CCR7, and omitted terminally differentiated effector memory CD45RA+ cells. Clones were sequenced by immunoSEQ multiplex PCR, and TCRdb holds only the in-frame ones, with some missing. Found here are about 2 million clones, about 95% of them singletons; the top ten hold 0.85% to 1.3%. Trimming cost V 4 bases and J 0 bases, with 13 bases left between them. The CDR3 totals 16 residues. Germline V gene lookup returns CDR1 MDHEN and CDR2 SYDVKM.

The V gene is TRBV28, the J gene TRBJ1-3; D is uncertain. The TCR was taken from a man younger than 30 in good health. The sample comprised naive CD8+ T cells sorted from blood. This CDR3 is CASSSIAYFSGNTIYF. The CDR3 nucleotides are TGTGCCAGCAGTTCGATTGCCTACTTCTCTGGAAACACCATATATTTT.